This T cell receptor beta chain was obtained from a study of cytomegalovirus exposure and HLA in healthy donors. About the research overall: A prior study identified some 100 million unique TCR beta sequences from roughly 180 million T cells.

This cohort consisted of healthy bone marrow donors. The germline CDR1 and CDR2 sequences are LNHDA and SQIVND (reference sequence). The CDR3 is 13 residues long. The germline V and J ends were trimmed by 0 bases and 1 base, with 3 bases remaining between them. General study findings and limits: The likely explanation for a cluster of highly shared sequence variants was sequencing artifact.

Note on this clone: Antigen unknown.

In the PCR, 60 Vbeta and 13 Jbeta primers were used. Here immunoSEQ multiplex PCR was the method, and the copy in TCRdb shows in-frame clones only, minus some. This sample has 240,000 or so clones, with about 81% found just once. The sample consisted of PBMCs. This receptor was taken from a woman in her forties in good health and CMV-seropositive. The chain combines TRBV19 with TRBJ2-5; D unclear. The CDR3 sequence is CASSIDSQETQYF. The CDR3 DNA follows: TGTGCCAGTAGTATAGACAGCCAAGAGACCCAGTACTTC.